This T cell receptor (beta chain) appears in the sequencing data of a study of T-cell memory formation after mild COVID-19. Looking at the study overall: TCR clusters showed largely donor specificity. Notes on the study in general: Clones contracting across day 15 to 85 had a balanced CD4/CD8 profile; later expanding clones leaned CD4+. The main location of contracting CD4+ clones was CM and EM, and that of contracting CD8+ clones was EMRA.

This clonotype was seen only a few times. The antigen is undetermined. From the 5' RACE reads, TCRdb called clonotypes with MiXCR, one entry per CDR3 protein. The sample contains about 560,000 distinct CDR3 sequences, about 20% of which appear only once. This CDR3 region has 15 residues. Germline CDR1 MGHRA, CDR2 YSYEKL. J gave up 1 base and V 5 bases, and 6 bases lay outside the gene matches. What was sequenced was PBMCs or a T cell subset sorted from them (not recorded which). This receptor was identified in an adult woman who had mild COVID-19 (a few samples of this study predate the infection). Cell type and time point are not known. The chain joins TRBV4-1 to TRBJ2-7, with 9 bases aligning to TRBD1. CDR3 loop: CASSSRQGVSYEQYF. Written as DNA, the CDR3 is TGCGCCAGCAGCTCCCGACAGGGGGTTTCCTACGAGCAGTACTTC.